This is a list of T cell receptor beta chains from one sample in a study of cytomegalovirus exposure and HLA in healthy donors. Only in-frame clones appear in the TCRdb table, and some are missing; sequencing was by immunoSEQ multiplex PCR. The sample includes roughly 180,000 clones, about 78% of them seen just once. The specimen was PBMCs. These receptors all come from a woman between 45 and 65 years old in good health and CMV-seropositive. The CDR3 runs from the conserved cysteine through the conserved F or W. Each record gives: V gene, D gene, clone size, J gene, CDR3 DNA, CDR3 protein. The D gene is left open where the match is weak. The size entry is marked missing in some rows and otherwise reads once, few, many or a size class.

TRBV10-1	TRBD1	few	TRBJ2-5	TGCGCCAGCAGCGCCGGTAGGGACAGTGGCCTAAAGAGGGAGACCCAGTACTTC	CASSAGRDSGLKRETQYF
TRBV6-5	NA	NA	TRBJ2-7	TGTGCCAGCAGAGAAACCCGGACAGCCCGGGACGAGCAGTACTTC	CASRETRTARDEQYF
TRBV19	TRBD1	NA	TRBJ2-7	TGTGCCAGTAGCCTTGGTGCCGGACAGGGCTTCTACGAGCAGTACTTC	CASSLGAGQGFYEQYF
TRBV6-6	NA	few	TRBJ2-7	TGTGCCAGCAGCCCGGGGGGCGGCTCCTACGAGCAGTACTTC	CASSPGGGSYEQYF
TRBV5-4	TRBD2	NA	TRBJ2-3	TGTGCCAGCAGCTTGGCCCCGACTAGCGGGGGGGCCGGTACGCAGTATTTT	CASSLAPTSGGAGTQYF
TRBV6-5	TRBD2	NA	TRBJ2-3	TGTGCCAGCACCCTCTCCAGCGGGGGTTCGAATACGCAGTATTTT	CASTLSSGGSNTQYF
TRBV5-6	NA	NA	TRBJ1-1	TGTGCCAGCAGCTTGGGCAGGAATAACACTGAAGCTTTCTTT	CASSLGRNNTEAFF
TRBV2	NA	few	TRBJ2-1	TGTGCCAGCAGCGAGTTGGATGAGCAGTTCTTC	CASSELDEQFF
TRBV15	TRBD1	NA	TRBJ1-2	TGTGCCACCAGCAGTCGGACAGGGGGCGCGTATGGCTACACCTTC	CATSSRTGGAYGYTF
TRBV25-1	NA	NA	TRBJ1-1	TGTGCCAGCGAGACAGACATGAACACTGAAGCTTTCTTT	CASETDMNTEAFF
TRBV19	NA	few	TRBJ1-6	TGTGCCAGTAGTACCTATAGCTCCTATAATTCACCCCTCCACTTT	CASSTYSSYNSPLHF
TRBV11-2	TRBD2	NA	TRBJ2-1	TGTGCCAGCAGCTTAAGGGAGCGGGGGGGCCTCGGTTCCTACAATGAGCAGTTCTTC	CASSLRERGGLGSYNEQFF